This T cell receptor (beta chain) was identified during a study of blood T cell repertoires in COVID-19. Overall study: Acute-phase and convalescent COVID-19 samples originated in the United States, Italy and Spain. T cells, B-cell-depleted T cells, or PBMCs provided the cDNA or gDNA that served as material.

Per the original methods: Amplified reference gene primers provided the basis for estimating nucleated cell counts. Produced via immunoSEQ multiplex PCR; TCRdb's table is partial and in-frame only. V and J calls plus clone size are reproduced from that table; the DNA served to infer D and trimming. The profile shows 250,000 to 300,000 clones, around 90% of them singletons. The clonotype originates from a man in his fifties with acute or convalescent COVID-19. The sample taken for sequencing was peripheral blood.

The CDR3 DNA sequence: TGTGCCAGCAGCCGGCCTAGGGAGGCTACGCAGTATTTT. Amino acids: CASSRPREATQYF. This chain uses TRBV16 with TRBJ2-3, with D perhaps matching TRBD2 (6 bases). Germline lookup yields CDR1 KGHSY and CDR2 FQNENV. V was pared by 4 bases and J by 8 bases, with 13 bases between. CDR3 length: 13 residues.